This TCR beta chain was sequenced for a study of blood T cell repertoires in COVID-19. TCRdb's table, derived via immunoSEQ multiplex PCR, lists solely in-frame clones and lacks some. Found here are 48,000 or so clones, about nine tenths of them singletons; the top ten hold roughly 2.5%. The sequencing input was peripheral blood. The receptor was derived from a woman at least 80 years old with COVID-19, enrolled during active disease.

CDR3 in amino acids: CASTAPGNSVTGANVLTF. In DNA form, the CDR3 reads TGCGCCAGCACTGCCCCAGGTAACTCGGTCACTGGGGCCAACGTCCTGACTTTC. V is TRBV5-1 and J is TRBJ2-6; D not resolved. This CDR3 has 18 residues. Trimming took off 6 bases at V and 2 bases at J, with 21 bases between the two ends. The germline gives CDR1 SGHRS, CDR2 YFSETQ. Combining the CDR3 with reference TRBV5-1 and TRBJ2-6 gives the whole variable domain KAGVTQTPRYLIKTRGQQVTLSCSPISGHRSVSWYQQTPGQGLQFLFEYFSETQRNKGNFPGRFSGRQFSNSRSEMNVSTLELGDSALYLCASTAPGNSVTGANVLTFGAGSRLTVL.